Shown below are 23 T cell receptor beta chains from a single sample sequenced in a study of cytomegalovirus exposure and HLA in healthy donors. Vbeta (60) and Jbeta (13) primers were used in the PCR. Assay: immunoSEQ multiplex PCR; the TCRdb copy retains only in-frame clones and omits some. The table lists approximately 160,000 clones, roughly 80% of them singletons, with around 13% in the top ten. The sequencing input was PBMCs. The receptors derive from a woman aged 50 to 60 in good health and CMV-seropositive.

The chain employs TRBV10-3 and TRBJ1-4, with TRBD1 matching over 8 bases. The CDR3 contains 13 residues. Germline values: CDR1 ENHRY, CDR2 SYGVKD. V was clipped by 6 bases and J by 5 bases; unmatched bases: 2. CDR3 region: CAIRTGENEKLFF. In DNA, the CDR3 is TGTGCCATCAGGACAGGGGAAAATGAAAAACTGTTTTTT.

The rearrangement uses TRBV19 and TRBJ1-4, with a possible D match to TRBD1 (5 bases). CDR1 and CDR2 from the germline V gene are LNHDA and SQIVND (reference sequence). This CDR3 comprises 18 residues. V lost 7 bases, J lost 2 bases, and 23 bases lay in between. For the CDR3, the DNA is TGTGCCAGTACTTCTCGACAGACCTCCTTGCGGACTAATGAAAAACTGTTTTTT. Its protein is CASTSRQTSLRTNEKLFF.

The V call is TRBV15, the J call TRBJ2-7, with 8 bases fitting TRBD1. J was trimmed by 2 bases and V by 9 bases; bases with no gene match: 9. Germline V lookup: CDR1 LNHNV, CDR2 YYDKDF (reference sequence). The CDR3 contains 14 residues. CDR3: CATQRDRMAYEQYF. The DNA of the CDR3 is TGTGCCACTCAACGGGACAGGATGGCCTACGAGCAGTACTTC.

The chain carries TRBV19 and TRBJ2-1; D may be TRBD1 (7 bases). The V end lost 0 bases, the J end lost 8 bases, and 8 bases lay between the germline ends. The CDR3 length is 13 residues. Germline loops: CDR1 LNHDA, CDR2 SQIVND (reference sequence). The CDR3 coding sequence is TGTGCCAGTAGTATAGACAGGGGGGATGAGCAGTTCTTC. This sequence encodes CASSIDRGDEQFF.

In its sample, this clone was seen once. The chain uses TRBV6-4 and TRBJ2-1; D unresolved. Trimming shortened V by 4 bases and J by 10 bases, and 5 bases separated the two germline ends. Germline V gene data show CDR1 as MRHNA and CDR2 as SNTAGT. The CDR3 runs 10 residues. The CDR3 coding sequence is TGTGCCAGCAGTGGCGGAGAGCAGTTCTTC. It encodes CASSGGEQFF.

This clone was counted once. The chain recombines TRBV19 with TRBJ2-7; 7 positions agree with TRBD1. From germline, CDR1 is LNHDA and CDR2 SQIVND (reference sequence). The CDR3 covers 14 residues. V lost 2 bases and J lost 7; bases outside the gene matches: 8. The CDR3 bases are TGTGCCAGTAGTATACTCTCGACAGGGAATGAGCAGTACTTC. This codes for CASSILSTGNEQYF.

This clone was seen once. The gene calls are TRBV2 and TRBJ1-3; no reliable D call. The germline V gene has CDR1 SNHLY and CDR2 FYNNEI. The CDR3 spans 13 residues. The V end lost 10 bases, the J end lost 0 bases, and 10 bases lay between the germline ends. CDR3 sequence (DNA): TGTGCCAAGAGGGCATCCTCTGGAAACACCATATATTTT. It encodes CAKRASSGNTIYF.

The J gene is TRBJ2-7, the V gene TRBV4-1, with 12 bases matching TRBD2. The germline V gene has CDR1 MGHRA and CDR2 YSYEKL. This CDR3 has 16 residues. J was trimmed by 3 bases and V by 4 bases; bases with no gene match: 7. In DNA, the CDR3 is TGCGCCAGCAGCCGATCTAGCGGGGGGGATATCTACGAGCAGTACTTC. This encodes CASSRSSGGDIYEQYF.

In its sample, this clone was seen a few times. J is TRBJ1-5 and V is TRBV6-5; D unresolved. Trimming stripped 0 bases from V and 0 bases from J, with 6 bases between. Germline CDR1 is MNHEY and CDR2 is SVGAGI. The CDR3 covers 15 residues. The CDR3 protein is CASSYSGNSNQPQHF. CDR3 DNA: TGTGCCAGCAGTTACTCGGGCAATAGCAATCAGCCCCAGCATTTT.

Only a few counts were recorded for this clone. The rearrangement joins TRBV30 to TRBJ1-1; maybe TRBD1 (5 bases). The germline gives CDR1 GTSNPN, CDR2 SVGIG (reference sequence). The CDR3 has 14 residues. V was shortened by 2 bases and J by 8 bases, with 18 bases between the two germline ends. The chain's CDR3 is CAWSRTLGNREAFF. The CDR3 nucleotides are TGTGCCTGGAGTCGGACCTTGGGGAACAGGGAAGCTTTCTTT.

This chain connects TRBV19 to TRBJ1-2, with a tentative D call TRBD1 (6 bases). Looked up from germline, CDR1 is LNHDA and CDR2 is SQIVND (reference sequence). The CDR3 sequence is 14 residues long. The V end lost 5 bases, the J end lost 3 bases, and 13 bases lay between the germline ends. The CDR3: CASSWGRMDYGYTF. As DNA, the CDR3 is TGTGCCAGTAGTTGGGGGCGAATGGACTATGGCTACACCTTC.

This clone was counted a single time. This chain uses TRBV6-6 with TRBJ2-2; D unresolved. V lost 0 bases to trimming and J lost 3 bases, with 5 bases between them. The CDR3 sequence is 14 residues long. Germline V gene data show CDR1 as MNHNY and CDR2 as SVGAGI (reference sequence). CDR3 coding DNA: TGTGCCAGCAGTTACTCAGTAGACACCGGGGAGCTGTTTTTT. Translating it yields CASSYSVDTGELFF.

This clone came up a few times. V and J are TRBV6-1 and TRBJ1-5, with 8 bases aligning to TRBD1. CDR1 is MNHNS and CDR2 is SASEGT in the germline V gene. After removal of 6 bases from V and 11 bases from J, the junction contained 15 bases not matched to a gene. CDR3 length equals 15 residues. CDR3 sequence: CASRAVWTGRVSQHF. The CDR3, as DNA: TGTGCCAGCAGGGCAGTTTGGACAGGGAGGGTGTCCCAGCATTTT.

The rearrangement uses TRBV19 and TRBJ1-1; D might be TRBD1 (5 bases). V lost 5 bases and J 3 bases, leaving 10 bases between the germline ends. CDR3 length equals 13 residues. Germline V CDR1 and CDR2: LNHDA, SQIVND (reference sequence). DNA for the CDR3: TGTGCCAGTAGTGTATGGGGGGACACTGAAGCTTTCTTT. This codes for CASSVWGDTEAFF.

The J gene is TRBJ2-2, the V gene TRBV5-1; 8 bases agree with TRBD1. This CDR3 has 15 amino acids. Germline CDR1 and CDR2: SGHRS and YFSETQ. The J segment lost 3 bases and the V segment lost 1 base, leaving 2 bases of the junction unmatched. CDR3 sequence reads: CASSLQGADTGELFF. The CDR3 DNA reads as TGCGCCAGCAGCTTGCAGGGGGCGGACACCGGGGAGCTGTTTTTT.

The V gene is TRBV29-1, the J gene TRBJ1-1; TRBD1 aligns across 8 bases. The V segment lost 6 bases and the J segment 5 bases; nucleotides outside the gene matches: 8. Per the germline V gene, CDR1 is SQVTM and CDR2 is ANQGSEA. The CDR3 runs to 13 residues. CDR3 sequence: CSVSQGAGTEAFF. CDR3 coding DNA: TGCAGCGTCTCCCAGGGGGCGGGTACTGAAGCTTTCTTT.

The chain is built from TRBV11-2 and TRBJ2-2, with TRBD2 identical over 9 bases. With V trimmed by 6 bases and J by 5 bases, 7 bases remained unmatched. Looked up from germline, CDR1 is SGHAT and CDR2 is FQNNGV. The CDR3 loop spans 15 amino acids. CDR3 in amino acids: CASRTGTSRTGELFF. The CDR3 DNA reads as TGTGCCAGCAGGACCGGGACTAGCCGTACCGGGGAGCTGTTTTTT.

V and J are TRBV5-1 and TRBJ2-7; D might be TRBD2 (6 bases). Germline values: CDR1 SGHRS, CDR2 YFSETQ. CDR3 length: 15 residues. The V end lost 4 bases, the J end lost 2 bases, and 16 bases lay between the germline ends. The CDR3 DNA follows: TGCGCCAGCAGCACGGAACGGGGAGGACCCTACGAGCAGTACTTC. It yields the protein CASSTERGGPYEQYF.

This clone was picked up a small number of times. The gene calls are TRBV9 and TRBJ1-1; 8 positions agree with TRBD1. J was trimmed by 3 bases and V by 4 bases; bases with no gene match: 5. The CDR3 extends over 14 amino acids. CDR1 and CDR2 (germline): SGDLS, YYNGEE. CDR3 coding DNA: TGTGCCAGCAGCCCCAGGGGGCGCGACACTGAAGCTTTCTTT. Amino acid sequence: CASSPRGRDTEAFF.

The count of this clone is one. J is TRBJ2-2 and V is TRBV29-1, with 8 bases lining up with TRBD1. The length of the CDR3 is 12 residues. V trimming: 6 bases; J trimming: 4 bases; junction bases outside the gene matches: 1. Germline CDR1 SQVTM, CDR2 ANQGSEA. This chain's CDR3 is CSVTGATGELFF. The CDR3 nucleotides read TGCAGCGTGACAGGGGCCACCGGGGAGCTGTTTTTT.

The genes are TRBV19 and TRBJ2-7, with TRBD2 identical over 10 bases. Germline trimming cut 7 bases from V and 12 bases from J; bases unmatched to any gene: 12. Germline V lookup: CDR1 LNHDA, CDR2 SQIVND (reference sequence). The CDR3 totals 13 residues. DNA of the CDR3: TGTGCCAGTACCCCGGGTAGCGGGGGGCCCCTGTACTTC. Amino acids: CASTPGSGGPLYF.

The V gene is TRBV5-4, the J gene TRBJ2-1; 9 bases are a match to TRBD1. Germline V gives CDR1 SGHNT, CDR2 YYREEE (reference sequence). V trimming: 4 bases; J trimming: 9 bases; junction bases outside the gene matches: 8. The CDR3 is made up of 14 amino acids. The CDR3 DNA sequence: TGTGCCAGCAGCCGGACAGGGGAGGGCGGTGAGCAGTTCTTC. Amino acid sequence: CASSRTGEGGEQFF.

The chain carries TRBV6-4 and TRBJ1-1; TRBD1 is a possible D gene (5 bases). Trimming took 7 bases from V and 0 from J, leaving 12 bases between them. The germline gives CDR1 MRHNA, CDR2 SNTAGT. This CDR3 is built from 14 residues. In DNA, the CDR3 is TGTGCCAGCAACCACCGGACACTGAACACTGAAGCTTTCTTT. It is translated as CASNHRTLNTEAFF.